This entry is about one T cell receptor (beta chain). Its antigen is not yet known. No per-base quality is available; no much larger clone lies one base away. The immunoSEQ Assay, a bias-controlled multiplex PCR, was used to amplify TCRbeta CDR3 regions from genomic DNA. The study's own analysis went as follows. Within the assay, amplification of reference gene primers was used to estimate how many nucleated cells each sample contained. To quantify the absolute abundance of each unique TCRbeta CDR3 rearrangement, sequence reads were collapsed and filtered. For each sample, productive Simpson clonality was calculated by taking the square root of Simpson's diversity index across productive rearrangements. TCRdb took this table from immuneACCESS and kept in-frame rearrangements with V and J called. Such tables lack part of the clones; where checked against another copy, unresolved V genes explain under half of the gap, and the rest is unexplained. V, J and clone size derive from that table, while D and trimming were established from the DNA sequence. The sample yields some 250,000 clones; around four fifths were counted once. The top ten clones comprise under 15% of the sample.

The data were taken from a study of blood T cell repertoires in COVID-19 (dated by TCRdb to about 2020). A note on the overall study: The collaborator samples originated in the United States, Italy and Spain and spanned the acute and convalescent phases of COVID-19. Where available, HLA class I and class II types were taken from metadata supplied by the sample provider and were not determined by assay-based typing. The prospective study material was composed of cDNA or gDNA derived from T cells, B-cell-depleted T cells, or PBMCs. Sample metadata almost always included a de-identified subject ID, COVID-19 status, age in years and sex. A freely available public database, intended as a resource for researchers studying the immune response to SARS-CoV-2, is where the repertoires were released. The dataset comprised deeply sampled blood TCRbeta repertoires from subjects exposed to, actively infected with, or recovered from COVID-19. The samples were drawn from two sources: the first 160 participants of the ongoing ImmuneRACE study, and 1,000 to 1,500 subjects contributed by 6 global collaborators.

V sheds 0 bases and J sheds 2 bases, leaving 14 bases between their ends. CDR1 and CDR2, looked up from the germline V gene, are MNHEY and SVGEGT. The CDR3, from cysteine to phenylalanine, totals 16 residues. Only CDR3 DNA remains: 48 bases, in frame from the first base. Whole blood was collected in K2EDTA tubes by collaborating institutions according to the institutions' own protocols. For TCRbeta analysis, collaborator samples were shipped as frozen whole blood, as isolated PBMCs, or as DNA extracted from either sample type. Here is what the overall study found, with its caveats: The quantity of clinical and demographic metadata differed by source and by participant and was supplied without curation.

This TCR derives from an older woman with active or convalescent COVID-19. Recombination connected TRBV6-2 or TRBV6-3 to TRBJ2-7; the D gene is not confidently resolved. Sequencing used peripheral blood. Here is the DNA: TGTGCCAGCAGTTACTCGATGCAGTCCTCTCCCTACGAGCAGTACTTC. It translates as CASSYSMQSSPYEQYF.